The clone carrying this TCR beta chain was observed a handful of times. What it binds is not known. CDR1 is MNHEY and CDR2 is SVGAGI in the germline V gene. The CDR3 has 13 amino acids. The V gene end was trimmed by 8 bases and the J gene end by 5 bases; junction bases not matched to a gene: 7. The sample comes from a study of beta chain features in type 1 diabetes. Study conclusions and caveats: Equally in patients and controls, shorter templates might have been favored by PCR.

TCRB transcripts that were expressed got sequenced, as all of the isolated RNA had been reverse transcribed. Data came from immunoSEQ multiplex PCR; TCRdb stores just in-frame clones and leaves some out. Of fewer than 250,000 clones listed, over 12% are singletons. The sample taken for sequencing was naive CD4+ T cells from blood. J is TRBJ2-5 and V is TRBV6-5, with 8 bases that match TRBD1. This clonotype was sampled from a woman aged 40 to 50 in good health. The CDR3 loop is CASRIPGGETQYF. CDR3 nucleotide sequence: TGTGCCAGCCGCATCCCAGGGGGCGAGACCCAGTACTTC.